The 29 T cell receptor beta chains below all came from one sample that was sequenced in a study of technical replicates of blood from a few donors. The data were produced by immunoSEQ multiplex PCR, yet TCRdb's version contains in-frame clones alone and is incomplete. In the table there are tens of thousands of clones, almost 99% of which are singletons. The sequencing sample was made of T cells isolated from PBMCs. The origin of the receptors is a human donor in good health.

V and J are TRBV7-2 and TRBJ2-7; D might be TRBD2 (5 bases). CDR3 length: 15 amino acids. V was trimmed by 2 bases and J by 2 bases, leaving 13 bases between them. The V gene's germline CDR1 is SGHTA and CDR2 FQGNSA. This CDR3 is CASSLSASTAYEQYF. The CDR3 DNA follows: TGTGCCAGCAGCTTATCGGCTAGCACCGCCTACGAGCAGTACTTC.

The chain links TRBV28 to TRBJ2-7; D call uncertain. Germline values: CDR1 MDHEN, CDR2 SYDVKM. This CDR3 region has 12 residues. With 3 bases removed from V and 3 bases from J, the gap between germline ends came to 6 bases. The CDR3 region is CASSFDSYEQYF. The CDR3, as DNA: TGTGCCAGCAGTTTCGATAGCTACGAGCAGTACTTC.

V is TRBV29-1 and J is TRBJ2-1; TRBD2 matches 13 bases. The germline V gene encodes CDR1 SQVTM and CDR2 ANQGSEA. There are 14 residues in the CDR3. With 4 bases clipped from V and 4 bases from J, the junction kept 1 base outside the gene matches. CDR3 sequence: CSVGTSGSYNEQFF. DNA of the CDR3: TGCAGCGTTGGGACTAGCGGGAGTTACAATGAGCAGTTCTTC.

The gene calls are TRBV9 and TRBJ1-1, with 7 bases identical to TRBD1. The length of the CDR3 is 14 residues. Unmatched junction bases numbered 4, after V lost 3 bases and J lost 2 bases. Per the germline V gene, CDR1 is SGDLS and CDR2 is YYNGEE. CDR3 residues: CASSATGSNTEAFF. The CDR3 coding sequence is TGTGCCAGCAGCGCGACAGGGAGTAACACTGAAGCTTTCTTT.

The rearrangement links TRBV30 to TRBJ1-1; D call uncertain. Germline CDR1 reads GTSNPN; CDR2 reads SVGIG (reference sequence). The CDR3 is 13 amino acids. V lost 5 bases, J lost 7 bases, and 17 bases lay in between. This CDR3 is CAWDLEIGGEAFF. The DNA for the CDR3 is TGTGCCTGGGACCTCGAGATTGGAGGTGAAGCTTTCTTT.

This chain links TRBV19 with TRBJ1-5, with 7 nucleotides matching TRBD1. The CDR3 is made up of 15 amino acids. V lost 5 bases and J lost 7; bases outside the gene matches: 11. From germline, CDR1 is LNHDA and CDR2 SQIVND (reference sequence). CDR3 residues: CASSFGTDGRQPQHF. The CDR3 nucleotides read TGTGCCAGTAGTTTCGGGACAGATGGGCGACAGCCCCAGCATTTT.

This chain links TRBV10-3 with TRBJ2-5; possible D gene TRBD1, 6 bases. CDR3 length: 13 amino acids. Germline V gene sequence: CDR1 ENHRY, CDR2 SYGVKD. V lost 10 bases and J 0 bases, leaving 12 bases between the germline ends. CDR3 sequence (DNA): TGTGCCACAGGGACACCTTACCAAGAGACCCAGTACTTC. Its translation is CATGTPYQETQYF.

This sequence joins TRBV6-4 and TRBJ1-4, with D maybe TRBD1 (5 bases). Per the germline V gene, CDR1 is MRHNA and CDR2 is SNTAGT. Between the trimmed V and J ends, which lost 10 bases and 0 bases, there was a span of 12 bases. CDR3 length equals 14 residues. CDR3 bases: TGTGCCACCTTGACAGAACCAACTAATGAAAAACTGTTTTTT. This translates into CATLTEPTNEKLFF.

The V gene is TRBV9, the J gene TRBJ2-7; a possible D gene is TRBD2 (5 bases). Trimming removed 3 bases from V and 4 bases from J, with 11 bases in between. Germline V gene data show CDR1 as SGDLS and CDR2 as YYNGEE. This CDR3 is 13 amino acids long. Here the CDR3 DNA reads TGTGCCAGCAGCGAAGGTACTAGTTACGAGCAGTACTTC. Its translation: CASSEGTSYEQYF.

The rearrangement uses TRBV9 and TRBJ1-2, with a weak D call TRBD1 (5 bases). Trimming stripped 3 bases from V and 5 bases from J, with 8 bases between. The CDR3 is 12 residues long. Germline V lookup: CDR1 SGDLS, CDR2 YYNGEE. The CDR3 spells CASSGTTYGYTF. The CDR3 nucleotides are TGTGCCAGCAGCGGGACAACTTATGGCTACACCTTC.

The rearrangement uses TRBV5-1 and TRBJ1-1; TRBD1 is a possible D gene (5 bases). CDR1 is SGHRS, CDR2 YFSETQ, per germline. V shed 4 bases and J shed 1 base, with 8 bases lying between them. This CDR3 is built from 13 residues. In DNA form, the CDR3 reads TGCGCCAGCAGCATACAGGCGAACACTGAAGCTTTCTTT. Translated, it gives CASSIQANTEAFF.

The genes are TRBV9 and TRBJ2-1; TRBD2 aligns across 8 bases. The junction had 7 bases not matched to a gene; V was cut back by 2 bases and J by 3 bases. Germline lookup yields CDR1 SGDLS and CDR2 YYNGEE. CDR3 length: 16 residues. CDR3 sequence: CASSVELAGRYNEQFF. The CDR3 DNA is TGTGCCAGCAGCGTGGAGCTAGCGGGCCGCTACAATGAGCAGTTCTTC. Drawing the rest from reference TRBV9 and TRBJ2-1, the complete variable domain is DSGVTQTPKHLITATGQRVTLRCSPRSGDLSVYWYQQSLDQGLQFLIQYYNGEERAKGNILERFSAQQFPDLHSELNLSSLELGDSALYFCASSVELAGRYNEQFFGPGTRLTVL.

The rearrangement joins TRBV7-6 to TRBJ1-1; D possibly corresponds to TRBD1 (5 bases). V lost 1 base and J lost 4, with 10 bases in between. The germline CDR1 and CDR2 sequences are SGHVS and FNYEAQ. This CDR3 spans 14 amino acids. CDR3 sequence reads: CASSLGREVTEAFF. DNA of the CDR3: TGTGCCAGCAGCTTAGGCAGGGAAGTCACTGAAGCTTTCTTT.

The V and J genes are TRBV7-9 and TRBJ1-5, with D hard to call. Germline CDR1 and CDR2: SEHNR and FQNEAQ (reference sequence). Trimming left V 2 bases short and J 4 bases short, with 6 bases between. The CDR3 consists of 13 residues. CDR3 nucleotide sequence: TGTGCCAGCAGCTTAAATATAAATCAGCCCCAGCATTTT. Protein: CASSLNINQPQHF. The complete variable domain, with remaining parts taken from reference TRBV7-9 and TRBJ1-5, reads DTGVSQNPRHKITKRGQNVTFRCDPISEHNRLYWYRQTLGQGPEFLTYFQNEAQLEKSRLLSDRFSAERPKGSFSTLEIQRTEQGDSAMYLCASSLNINQPQHFGDGTRLSIL.

This clone was seen once. The chain combines TRBV4-2 with TRBJ2-1; perhaps TRBD2 as D (5 bases). Trimming took off 6 bases at V and 2 bases at J, with 17 bases between the two ends. CDR1 and CDR2 (germline): LGHNA, YNFKEQ. This CDR3 is 16 amino acids long. The CDR3 sequence: CASRSDPGMAYNEQFF. DNA for the CDR3: TGTGCCAGCAGAAGCGACCCGGGGATGGCCTACAATGAGCAGTTCTTC.

This clone was picked up one time. The chain combines TRBV7-3 with TRBJ2-1, with D maybe TRBD2 (6 bases). Germline-derived CDR1 and CDR2 are SGHTA and FQGTGA. The CDR3 spans 13 residues. Trimming stripped 5 bases from V and 3 bases from J, with 8 bases between. CDR3 protein: CASSVSGYNEQFF. The CDR3 bases are TGTGCCAGCAGCGTTAGCGGCTACAATGAGCAGTTCTTC.

The rearrangement joins TRBV7-7 to TRBJ1-5; D may be TRBD1 (5 bases). Trimming stripped 8 bases from V and 1 base from J, with 9 bases between. The CDR3 extends over 13 amino acids. Germline V lookup: CDR1 SSHAT, CDR2 FNYEAQ (reference sequence). The CDR3 DNA reads TGTGCCAGCGCAGGGATCAGCAATCAGCCCCAGCATTTT. Protein sequence: CASAGISNQPQHF. Full variable domain (outside the CDR3, taken from reference TRBV7-7 and TRBJ1-5): GAGVSQSPRYKVTKRGQDVTLRCDPISSHATLYWYQQALGQGPEFLTYFNYEAQPDKSGLPSDRFSAERPEGSISTLTIQRTEQRDSAMYRCASAGISNQPQHFGDGTRLSIL.

V and J are TRBV7-8 and TRBJ1-1; 7 nucleotides align to TRBD1. The germline V gene has CDR1 SGHVS and CDR2 FQNEAQ. The CDR3 runs to 13 residues. V lost 5 bases to trimming and J lost 11 bases; unmatched junction nucleotides: 11. CDR3 in amino acids: CASSQGQTTPAFF. The CDR3 region has the DNA TGTGCCAGCAGCCAGGGACAGACCACTCCCGCTTTCTTT.

The chain has TRBV28 and TRBJ2-5, with TRBD1 as a possible D gene (5 bases). There are 13 residues in the CDR3. Between the trimmed V and J ends, which lost 1 base and 7 bases, there was a span of 10 bases. Germline CDR1 reads MDHEN; CDR2 reads SYDVKM. The CDR3 region is CASSLSQGGTQYF. The CDR3 coding sequence is TGTGCCAGCAGTTTATCCCAGGGTGGGACCCAGTACTTC.

The chain employs TRBV27 and TRBJ1-5; no reliable D call. Trimming removed 2 bases from V and 5 bases from J, with 7 bases in between. The CDR3 consists of 13 residues. Germline CDR1 reads MNHEY; CDR2 reads SMNVEV (reference sequence). The CDR3 loop reads CASSLGGYQPQHF. Here the CDR3 DNA reads TGTGCCAGCAGTTTAGGAGGTTATCAGCCCCAGCATTTT.

In this sample, this clone turned up once. The chain couples TRBV4-1 to TRBJ2-1; 12 nucleotides align to TRBD2. Per germline, CDR1 MGHRA and CDR2 YSYEKL. Trimming cost V 0 bases and J 3 bases; bases outside gene matches: 6. The CDR3 is made up of 18 amino acids. The chain's CDR3 is CASSQESTSGRSYNEQFF. CDR3 nucleotides: TGCGCCAGCAGCCAAGAGTCAACTAGCGGGAGGAGCTACAATGAGCAGTTCTTC.

V usage is TRBV4-1 and J usage is TRBJ2-5; 9 nucleotides line up with TRBD2. The CDR3 totals 15 residues. Germline CDR1 reads MGHRA; CDR2 reads YSYEKL. The trim removed 3 bases at V and 4 bases at J, leaving 6 bases unmatched. The CDR3 nucleotides read TGCGCCAGCAGCCATAGCGGGAGTTTTTTAGAGACCCAGTACTTC. Translating gives CASSHSGSFLETQYF.

The J gene is TRBJ1-2, the V gene TRBV28; 9 bases align to TRBD1. The CDR3 runs to 14 residues. Germline loops: CDR1 MDHEN, CDR2 SYDVKM. V shed 11 bases, J shed 2 bases, and the junction held 9 bases outside the gene matches. The CDR3, as DNA: TGTGCCGGCACTTACAGGGGGCGAAACTATGGCTACACCTTC. As protein: CAGTYRGRNYGYTF.

In this sample, this clone turned up once. CDR3 bases: TGCGCCAGCAGTGAGTGTGGGGGGAATGAAAAACTGTTTTTT. This codes for CASSECGGNEKLFF. The chain has TRBV10-1 and TRBJ1-4, with D possibly matching TRBD1 (5 bases). V gave up 1 base and J gave up 5 bases, with 8 bases separating them. CDR3 length: 14 residues. CDR1 is WNHNN, CDR2 SYGVQD, per germline (reference sequence).

This clone showed up just once. The chain employs TRBV4-2 and TRBJ2-7; TRBD2 matches at 9 bases. Germline V lookup: CDR1 LGHNA, CDR2 YNFKEQ. The CDR3 has 15 amino acids. V shed 4 bases, J shed 0 bases, and the junction held 4 bases outside the gene matches. The CDR3 reads CASSPLTSGSYEQYF. The DNA of the CDR3 is TGTGCCAGCAGCCCCCTGACTAGCGGCTCCTACGAGCAGTACTTC.

J is TRBJ2-1 and V is TRBV9; 8 bases fit TRBD2. J gave up 9 bases and V 4 bases, and 24 bases lay outside the gene matches. CDR3 length: 19 amino acids. Germline V gives CDR1 SGDLS, CDR2 YYNGEE. The CDR3 loop reads CASSLLNPTRAGDIGEQFF. The CDR3 bases are TGTGCCAGCAGCCTCCTCAACCCGACTCGAGCGGGAGATATAGGTGAGCAGTTCTTC.

The chain recombines TRBV5-1 with TRBJ2-2; 7 bases align to TRBD2. CDR1 and CDR2 from the germline V gene are SGHRS and YFSETQ. CDR3 size: 13 residues. V dropped 1 base and J dropped 6; count of bases not matched to a gene: 0. The CDR3 reads CASSLSGAGELFF. CDR3 nucleotide sequence: TGCGCCAGCAGCTTGAGCGGGGCCGGGGAGCTGTTTTTT.

The chain couples TRBV6-1 to TRBJ1-1, with a weak D call TRBD1 (6 bases). Germline V lookup: CDR1 MNHNS, CDR2 SASEGT. CDR3 length equals 12 residues. V gave up 8 bases and J gave up 6 bases, with 13 bases separating them. CDR3 amino acids: CASFTGGAEAFF. The CDR3 nucleotides are TGTGCCAGCTTTACGGGGGGCGCTGAAGCTTTCTTT.

This clone has only a few counts. This chain links TRBV28 with TRBJ2-1; the D is unclear. The ends were cut back, 2 bases at V and 5 bases at J, with 10 bases in the middle. In germline, CDR1 is MDHEN, CDR2 SYDVKM. The CDR3 spans 14 residues. The CDR3 coding sequence is TGTGCCAGCAGTTTAGAGTATTTTAACAATGAGCAGTTCTTC. This sequence encodes CASSLEYFNNEQFF.